This TCR beta chain appears in the sequencing data of a study of shared clonotypes between healthy human individuals. Only in-frame clones appear in the TCRdb table, and some are missing; sequencing was by immunoSEQ multiplex PCR. Of hundreds of thousands of clones listed, roughly 70% were seen once; the top ten hold over 1.5%. The CDR3 runs to 13 residues. With 10 bases clipped from V and 2 bases from J, the junction kept 7 bases outside the gene matches. The germline gives CDR1 SGHDN, CDR2 FVKESK. Participating donors were healthy, HIV-negative adults free of recent acute infections or vaccinations.

The TCR originated in a woman in her thirties in good health. Sample: memory CD4+ T cells sorted from blood. Subset in this sample: CD45RA-negative fraction. The chain carries TRBV14 and TRBJ2-7; 8 bases line up with TRBD1. The CDR3 sequence: CATSRQGTYEQYF. CDR3 nucleotides: TGTGCCACCTCACGACAGGGGACCTACGAGCAGTACTTC.